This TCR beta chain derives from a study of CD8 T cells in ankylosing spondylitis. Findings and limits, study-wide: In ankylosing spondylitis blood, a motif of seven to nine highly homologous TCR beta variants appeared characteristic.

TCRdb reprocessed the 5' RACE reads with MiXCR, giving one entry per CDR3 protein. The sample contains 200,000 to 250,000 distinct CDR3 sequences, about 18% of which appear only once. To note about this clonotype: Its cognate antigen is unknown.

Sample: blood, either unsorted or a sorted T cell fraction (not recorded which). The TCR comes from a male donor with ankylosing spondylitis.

For the CDR3, the DNA is TGTGCCCAATCCCGACAGGACTACGAGCAGTACTTC. Encoded protein: CAQSRQDYEQYF. The genes are TRBV30 and TRBJ2-7; maybe TRBD1 (6 bases). Germline lookup yields CDR1 GTSNPN and CDR2 SVGIG (reference sequence). Trimming took 8 bases from V and 3 from J, leaving 14 bases between them. The CDR3 sequence is 12 residues long.